The source of this TCR beta chain is a study of CD8 T cells in Susac syndrome. The germline V gene has CDR1 KGHSH and CDR2 LQKENI. The germline V and J ends were trimmed by 0 bases and 8 bases, with 16 bases remaining between them. The CDR3 contains 15 residues. Random hexamers were used to reverse transcribe an amount of 0.5 to 1 ug RNA. Across 54 Vbeta and 13 Jbeta, immunoSEQ multiplex PCR amplified TCR beta CDR3. One entry per CDR3 protein, called by TCRdb with MiXCR from the immunoSEQ multiplex PCR reads. Of approximately 160,000 distinct CDR3 sequences in the sample, roughly 92% are singletons; the top ten hold roughly 0.097%. The study sequenced TCR beta in blood CD8+ and CD4+ T cells. Included as multiple sclerosis controls were treatment-naive patients who had stable or active relapsing-remitting disease. TEMRA cells were FACS-enriched, while CD8+ and CD4+ T cells were negatively isolated.

Input material: CD4+ T cells from PBMCs. The source of this sequence is a human donor with multiple sclerosis. The chain is built from TRBV18 and TRBJ1-2; D unclear. CDR3 nucleotides: TGTGCCAGCTCACCACCGTCGGACGGAAGAGAGGGCTACACCTTC. Translation gives CASSPPSDGREGYTF.